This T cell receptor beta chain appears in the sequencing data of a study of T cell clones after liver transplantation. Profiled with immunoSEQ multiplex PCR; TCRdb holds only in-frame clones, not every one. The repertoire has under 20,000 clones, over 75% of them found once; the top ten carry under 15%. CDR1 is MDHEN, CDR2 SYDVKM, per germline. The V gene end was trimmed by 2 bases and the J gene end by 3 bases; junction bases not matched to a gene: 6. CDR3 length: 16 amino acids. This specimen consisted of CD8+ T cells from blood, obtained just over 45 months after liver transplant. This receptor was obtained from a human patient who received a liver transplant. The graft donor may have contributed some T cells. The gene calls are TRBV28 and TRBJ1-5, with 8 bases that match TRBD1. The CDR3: CASSLMTGEVNQPQHF. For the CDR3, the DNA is TGTGCCAGCAGTTTAATGACAGGGGAAGTCAATCAGCCCCAGCATTTT. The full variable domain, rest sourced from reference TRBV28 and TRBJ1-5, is DVKVTQSSRYLVKRTGEKVFLECVQDMDHENMFWYRQDPGLGLRLIYFSYDVKMKEKGDIPEGYSVSREKKERFSLILESASTNQTSMYLCASSLMTGEVNQPQHFGDGTRLSIL.